Shown below are 23 T cell receptor beta chains from a single sample sequenced in a study of shared clonotypes between healthy human individuals. Sequencing was performed with immunoSEQ multiplex PCR; in TCRdb, only in-frame clones are kept and a portion is missing. The data contain 1.4 million or so clones, 97% to 99% of them singletons. The sequenced material came from naive CD4+ T cells sorted from blood. Subset described: CD45RA+ positively selected. These receptor sequences come from a man aged 25 to 45 in good health.

This clone has a single count. This sequence joins TRBV28 and TRBJ2-2, with 9 nucleotides matching TRBD1. In germline, CDR1 is MDHEN, CDR2 SYDVKM. V lost 5 bases to trimming and J lost 5 bases; unmatched junction nucleotides: 6. The CDR3 totals 15 residues. The CDR3 region is CASSPTGGRTGELFF. The CDR3, as DNA: TGTGCCAGCAGTCCGACAGGGGGAAGGACCGGGGAGCTGTTTTTT. The variable domain in full, with the rest retrieved from reference TRBV28 and TRBJ2-2, is DVKVTQSSRYLVKRTGEKVFLECVQDMDHENMFWYRQDPGLGLRLIYFSYDVKMKEKGDIPEGYSVSREKKERFSLILESASTNQTSMYLCASSPTGGRTGELFFGEGSRLTVL.

This chain joins TRBV5-4 and TRBJ2-7, with a tentative D call TRBD2 (6 bases). CDR1 is SGHNT and CDR2 is YYREEE in the germline V gene (reference sequence). CDR3 length: 15 amino acids. Deletions cut 4 bases from V and 3 bases from J, with 17 bases between. CDR3 bases: TGTGCCAGCAGCCTCGGAGGGAACCAAGACTACGAGCAGTACTTC. Translated: CASSLGGNQDYEQYF.

The V and J genes are TRBV7-6 and TRBJ2-7; 7 bases are a match to TRBD1. V dropped 4 bases and J dropped 2; count of bases not matched to a gene: 5. There are 14 residues in the CDR3. Germline assignment: CDR1 SGHVS and CDR2 FNYEAQ. The CDR3 bases are TGTGCCAGCAGCTCCAGACAGGGCCCCTACGAGCAGTACTTC. Translated: CASSSRQGPYEQYF.

This chain connects TRBV19 to TRBJ1-2, with D hard to call. The V end lost 6 bases, the J end lost 3 bases, and 11 bases lay between the germline ends. CDR1 LNHDA and CDR2 SQIVND come from the germline V gene (reference sequence). The CDR3 length is 13 residues. The CDR3 sequence is CASRRAVDYGYTF. As DNA, the CDR3 is TGTGCCAGTAGGAGGGCTGTAGACTATGGCTACACCTTC.

The V call is TRBV6-1, the J call TRBJ1-5; D gene ambiguous. Trimming cost V 5 bases and J 0 bases, with 5 bases left between them. CDR1 and CDR2 from the germline V gene are MNHNS and SASEGT. The CDR3 has 13 residues. CDR3: CASSTYSNQPQHF. The CDR3 DNA is TGTGCCAGCAGTACCTATAGCAATCAGCCCCAGCATTTT.

The chain combines TRBV28 with TRBJ2-6; 7 nucleotides match TRBD1. This CDR3 region has 18 residues. Losses at the gene ends were 0 bases for V and 0 bases for J; bases not matched to a gene: 5. Germline V gene sequence: CDR1 MDHEN, CDR2 SYDVKM. In DNA, the CDR3 is TGTGCCAGCAGTTTATGGTCGGGACAGCCCTCTGGGGCCAACGTCCTGACTTTC. Amino acid sequence: CASSLWSGQPSGANVLTF. Full variable domain (outside the CDR3, taken from reference TRBV28 and TRBJ2-6): DVKVTQSSRYLVKRTGEKVFLECVQDMDHENMFWYRQDPGLGLRLIYFSYDVKMKEKGDIPEGYSVSREKKERFSLILESASTNQTSMYLCASSLWSGQPSGANVLTFGAGSRLTVL.

The chain has TRBV13 and TRBJ2-3; D is possibly TRBD1 or TRBD2 (5 bases each). V dropped 3 bases and J dropped 4 bases, with 8 bases sitting between them. The length of the CDR3 is 13 residues. The germline CDR1 and CDR2 sequences are PRHDT and FYEKMQ (reference sequence). The CDR3 nucleotides are TGTGCCAGCAGCTTCCAGGGAGCAGATACGCAGTATTTT. It is translated as CASSFQGADTQYF.

This clone was picked up one time. The chain has TRBV5-1 and TRBJ2-2, with D perhaps matching TRBD1 (5 bases). This CDR3 contains 14 residues. Trimming removed 2 bases from V and 4 bases from J, with 9 bases in between. The germline CDR1 and CDR2 sequences are SGHRS and YFSETQ. DNA for the CDR3: TGCGCCAGCAGCTTTGGACAAACCACCGGGGAGCTGTTTTTT. This sequence encodes CASSFGQTTGELFF.

The chain employs TRBV2 and TRBJ1-3; D remains ambiguous. Germline values: CDR1 SNHLY, CDR2 FYNNEI. Trimming took 8 bases from V and 2 from J, leaving 10 bases between them. The CDR3 is 13 amino acids. For the CDR3, the DNA is TGTGCCAGCGTCAATGAGCCTGGAAACACCATATATTTT. Its protein product is CASVNEPGNTIYF. The whole variable domain, filled in from reference TRBV2 and TRBJ1-3, reads EPEVTQTPSHQVTQMGQEVILRCVPISNHLYFYWYRQILGQKVEFLVSFYNNEISEKSEIFDDQFSVERPDGSNFTLKIRSTKLEDSAMYFCASVNEPGNTIYFGEGSWLTVV.

The chain's CDR3 is CASSRQGASTNEKLFF. CDR3 DNA: TGTGCCAGCAGTAGACAGGGGGCCTCAACTAATGAAAAACTGTTTTTT. The V gene is TRBV2, the J gene TRBJ1-4, with 10 positions matching TRBD1. CDR3 length: 16 residues. V was clipped by 5 bases and J by 0 bases; unmatched bases: 3. The germline V gene encodes CDR1 SNHLY and CDR2 FYNNEI. Based on the CDR3 plus reference TRBV2 and TRBJ1-4, the full variable domain is EPEVTQTPSHQVTQMGQEVILRCVPISNHLYFYWYRQILGQKVEFLVSFYNNEISEKSEIFDDQFSVERPDGSNFTLKIRSTKLEDSAMYFCASSRQGASTNEKLFFGSGTQLSVL.

This clone was counted a few times. This chain uses TRBV6-1 with TRBJ2-6, with unresolved D. Looked up from germline, CDR1 is MNHNS and CDR2 is SASEGT. The germline V and J ends were trimmed by 9 bases and 0 bases, with 12 bases remaining between them. The CDR3 totals 15 residues. CDR3 in amino acids: CASEDESSGANVLTF. The DNA for the CDR3 is TGTGCCAGTGAGGACGAGTCCTCTGGGGCCAACGTCCTGACTTTC.

This rearrangement joins TRBV28 to TRBJ2-1; 7 positions agree with TRBD1. V shed 4 bases, J shed 5 bases, and the junction held 2 bases outside the gene matches. The CDR3 runs 13 residues. Germline V gives CDR1 MDHEN, CDR2 SYDVKM. CDR3 bases: TGTGCCAGCAGTTGGGGGACAGACAATGAGCAGTTCTTC. This translates into CASSWGTDNEQFF.

Worth noting for this clone: This same CDR3 is encoded by further DNA sequences in the sample. This rearrangement joins TRBV18 to TRBJ2-5, with 8 nucleotides matching TRBD1. CDR1 is KGHSH, CDR2 LQKENI, per germline. V was pared by 3 bases and J by 3 bases, with 3 bases of the junction left unmatched. The CDR3 runs 14 residues. The CDR3 here is CASSPGTGEETQYF. CDR3 sequence (DNA): TGTGCCAGCTCACCCGGGACAGGAGAAGAGACCCAGTACTTC.

The chain links TRBV5-1 to TRBJ2-2; D call uncertain. With 4 bases removed from V and 3 bases from J, the gap between germline ends came to 4 bases. The germline V gene encodes CDR1 SGHRS and CDR2 YFSETQ. This CDR3 is 12 amino acids long. CDR3 residues: CASSIDTGELFF. As DNA, the CDR3 is TGCGCCAGCAGCATAGACACCGGGGAGCTGTTTTTT.

V usage is TRBV29-1 and J usage is TRBJ2-1, with D perhaps matching TRBD2 (6 bases). CDR3 length equals 15 residues. Deletions cut 4 bases from V and 2 bases from J, with 15 bases between. Looked up from germline, CDR1 is SQVTM and CDR2 is ANQGSEA. This CDR3 is CSVGGTDGAYNEQFF. The CDR3 DNA sequence: TGCAGCGTTGGCGGGACCGACGGGGCCTACAATGAGCAGTTCTTC.

The J gene is TRBJ2-7, the V gene TRBV29-1; the match to TRBD2 covers 8 bases. Germline trimming cut 1 base from V and 0 bases from J; bases unmatched to any gene: 5. Germline loops: CDR1 SQVTM, CDR2 ANQGSEA. The CDR3 spans 15 residues. This chain's CDR3 is CSVEGGLAGSYEQYF. CDR3 coding DNA: TGCAGCGTTGAAGGAGGGCTAGCGGGCTCCTACGAGCAGTACTTC.

This chain joins TRBV11-2 and TRBJ2-7, with TRBD2 identical over 16 bases. With V trimmed by 5 bases and J by 6 bases, 13 bases remained unmatched. The CDR3 has 18 amino acids. Germline V lookup: CDR1 SGHAT, CDR2 FQNNGV. The CDR3 sequence: CASSPVGTSGRAFSEQYF. CDR3 sequence (DNA): TGTGCCAGCAGCCCCGTGGGGACTAGCGGGAGGGCTTTCTCCGAGCAGTACTTC.

The chain carries TRBV5-4 and TRBJ2-7; D is unresolved. Trimming removed 6 bases from V and 0 bases from J, with 10 bases in between. Germline CDR1 reads SGHNT; CDR2 reads YYREEE (reference sequence). The CDR3 contains 13 residues. CDR3 DNA sequence: TGTGCCAGCAACAAACAGAGCTCCTACGAGCAGTACTTC. Translating gives CASNKQSSYEQYF.

The genes are TRBV7-6 and TRBJ1-1, with D unclear. The CDR3 is 14 amino acids. Germline values: CDR1 SGHVS, CDR2 FNYEAQ. The V end lost 1 base, the J end lost 7 bases, and 13 bases lay between the germline ends. This CDR3 is CASSLGRRMGEAFF. The DNA of the CDR3 is TGTGCCAGCAGCTTAGGCCGGCGGATGGGTGAAGCTTTCTTT.

The chain recombines TRBV4-2 with TRBJ2-3; 8 nucleotides align to TRBD2. The CDR3 extends over 19 amino acids. V lost 0 bases, J lost 3 bases, and 14 bases stayed unmatched. CDR1 and CDR2 from the germline V gene are LGHNA and YNFKEQ. The CDR3 spells CASSQDLTPREGETDTQYF. The CDR3 coding sequence is TGTGCCAGCAGCCAAGACCTGACCCCCCGGGAGGGGGAGACAGATACGCAGTATTTT.

In this sample, this clone turned up once. This rearrangement joins TRBV19 to TRBJ2-2; 10 bases map to TRBD2. The CDR3 runs 15 residues. The junction had 2 bases not matched to a gene; V was cut back by 1 base and J by 6 bases. Germline V gene data show CDR1 as LNHDA and CDR2 as SQIVND (reference sequence). CDR3 loop: CASSIVAGGPGELFF. The CDR3 DNA sequence: TGTGCCAGTAGTATAGTAGCGGGAGGACCCGGGGAGCTGTTTTTT.

For this clone: The same CDR3 also results from other DNA sequences found in this sample. The chain couples TRBV18 to TRBJ2-3; D is ambiguous. CDR3 length: 11 amino acids. Germline V gene sequence: CDR1 KGHSH, CDR2 LQKENI. Between the trimmed V and J ends, which lost 2 bases and 6 bases, there was a span of 3 bases. CDR3 protein: CASSPSDTQYF. The DNA for the CDR3 is TGTGCCAGCTCACCATCCGATACGCAGTATTTT.

The V gene is TRBV19, the J gene TRBJ2-2; D is ambiguous. This CDR3 comprises 14 residues. Germline V gives CDR1 LNHDA, CDR2 SQIVND (reference sequence). Trimming removed 4 bases from V and 5 bases from J, with 11 bases in between. The CDR3 loop reads CASSTIQGTGELFF. The CDR3 DNA is TGTGCCAGTAGTACGATTCAAGGGACCGGGGAGCTGTTTTTT.